A few counts support the clone carrying this TCR beta chain. What it binds is unknown. Unique molecular identifiers were used in preparing the TCRbeta library. One entry per CDR3 protein, called by TCRdb with MiXCR from the PCR reads. Of 700,000 to 950,000 distinct CDR3 sequences listed, 15% to 20% were seen once; the top ten hold roughly 5%. This entry comes from a study of T-cell reconstitution after alpha-beta-depleted transplantation in children. Study observations and caveats: Diversity and T-cell counts at one year after transplant derived mostly from new T cells. Surviving recipient T cells and thymic progenitors underlay high day-60 TCRbeta diversity in some patients. Several hundred expanded graft clones reportedly supplied alpha-beta T cells about two months after transplant.

Per the germline V gene, CDR1 is SNHLY and CDR2 is FYNNEI. V lost 6 bases and J 5 bases, leaving 4 bases between the germline ends. This CDR3 spans 10 amino acids. The TCR was taken from a male patient aged 10 to 17 who had a stem cell transplant for acute lymphoblastic leukemia, so the T cells may come from the graft donor. Sequenced here: PBMCs, mostly from graft donor cells, sampled 360 days after TCRalphabeta/CD19-depleted stem cell transplant. The V gene is TRBV2, the J gene TRBJ2-5; no clear D. CDR3 sequence: CASRMETQYF. The CDR3 coding sequence is TGTGCCAGCAGGATGGAGACCCAGTACTTC.